Listed below are T cell receptor beta chains from one sample, sequenced in a study of cytomegalovirus exposure and HLA in healthy donors. Assay: immunoSEQ multiplex PCR; the TCRdb copy retains only in-frame clones and omits some. The profile shows more than 60,000 clones, 65% to 75% of them singletons. The sequenced material came from PBMCs. All receptors come from a man in his forties or fifties in good health and CMV-seropositive. CDR3s include the opening cysteine and the closing phenylalanine or tryptophan. Each record gives: D gene, V gene, J gene, clone size, CDR3 protein, CDR3 DNA. The D gene is left open where the match is weak. Only part of the rows carry a size: once, few, many, or a class if the clone is expanded.

-	TRBV19	TRBJ2-7	-	CASSGQKGGEQYF	TGTGCCAGTAGTGGTCAAAAGGGAGGCGAGCAGTACTTC
TRBD1	TRBV2	TRBJ1-5	few	CASTTGDQPQHF	TGTGCCAGCACCACAGGGGATCAGCCCCAGCATTTT
-	TRBV7-7	TRBJ1-3	few	CASSLNPGVGNTIYF	TGTGCCAGCAGCTTAAATCCAGGGGTTGGAAACACCATATATTTT
-	TRBV11-2	TRBJ2-2	-	CTSSPTNTNTGELFF	TGTACCAGCAGTCCGACTAACACCAACACCGGGGAGCTGTTTTTT
TRBD2	TRBV19	TRBJ2-1	-	CATHLAGVQNEQFF	TGTGCCACCCATCTAGCGGGAGTTCAAAATGAGCAGTTCTTC
-	TRBV7-8	TRBJ1-1	-	CASSLSVSVNTEAFF	TGTGCCAGCAGCTTATCAGTCTCAGTGAACACTGAAGCTTTCTTT
TRBD2	TRBV7-2	TRBJ2-3	-	CASSKTSGGGTDTQYF	TGTGCCAGCAGCAAGACTAGCGGAGGGGGCACAGATACGCAGTATTTT
-	TRBV28	TRBJ1-1	-	CASSLTTGLAFF	TGTGCCAGCAGTTTAACTACAGGGCTGGCTTTCTTT
TRBD1	TRBV29-1	TRBJ2-3	-	CSVTNPTGGQYTQYF	TGCAGCGTTACCAATCCGACAGGGGGCCAATATACGCAGTATTTT
-	TRBV5-6	TRBJ2-1	few	CASSLGGLYNEQFF	TGTGCCAGCAGCTTGGGGGGGCTCTACAATGAGCAGTTCTTC
TRBD2	TRBV7-9	TRBJ2-7	many	CASSSWGGSDEQYF	TGTGCCAGCAGCTCATGGGGGGGTAGCGACGAGCAGTACTTC
-	TRBV2	TRBJ1-4	few	CASRNRVGNEKLFF	TGTGCCAGCAGAAACAGGGTTGGTAATGAAAAACTGTTTTTT
TRBD2	TRBV18	TRBJ2-7	-	CASSATSGGASAYEQYF	TGTGCCAGCTCAGCGACTAGCGGGGGGGCCTCCGCCTACGAGCAGTACTTC
-	TRBV2	TRBJ2-5	few	CASTLAQETQYF	TGTGCCAGCACCCTGGCTCAAGAGACCCAGTACTTC
-	TRBV5-4	TRBJ1-1	-	CASSLPRGAMNTEAFF	TGTGCCAGCAGCTTACCACGGGGAGCAATGAACACTGAAGCTTTCTTT
TRBD1	TRBV5-6	TRBJ2-3	-	CASSRRQGAMTDTQYF	TGTGCCAGCAGCAGGAGACAGGGGGCAATGACAGATACGCAGTATTTT
TRBD2	TRBV28	TRBJ2-5	-	CASSLAGGEETQYF	TGTGCCAGCAGTTTGGCGGGGGGGGAAGAGACCCAGTACTTC
TRBD1	TRBV7-9	TRBJ1-2	-	CASSLSAGGTGGGYTF	TGTGCCAGCAGCTTATCCGCTGGTGGGACAGGGGGCGGCTACACCTTC
TRBD1	TRBV7-2	TRBJ1-4	-	CASRGQENEKLFF	TGTGCCAGCAGGGGACAGGAGAATGAAAAACTGTTTTTT
TRBD1	TRBV27	TRBJ1-2	-	CASSFRTGQGYTF	TGTGCCAGCAGTTTTCGGACAGGGCAGGGCTACACCTTC
-	TRBV6-1	TRBJ2-7	-	CASSEGGTVLSYEQYF	TGTGCCAGCAGTGAAGGGGGGACTGTCCTCTCCTACGAGCAGTACTTC
-	TRBV28	TRBJ1-5	once	CASSLSQLNQPQHF	TGTGCCAGCAGTTTATCACAGCTCAATCAGCCCCAGCATTTT
TRBD1	TRBV30	TRBJ1-5	-	CAWARFLPGQGFYSNQPQHF	TGTGCCTGGGCTCGATTCTTACCGGGACAGGGCTTTTATAGCAATCAGCCCCAGCATTTT
TRBD2	TRBV27	TRBJ2-7	-	CASSGLAGAGEQYF	TGTGCCAGCAGTGGACTAGCGGGAGCGGGAGAGCAGTACTTC
-	TRBV18	TRBJ1-2	-	CASSVLADSSDYGYTF	TGTGCCAGCTCAGTGTTGGCTGACAGCTCGGACTATGGCTACACCTTC
TRBD2	TRBV10-1	TRBJ2-1	-	CASSERLAGANEQFF	TGCGCCAGCAGTGAGCGACTAGCGGGAGCAAATGAGCAGTTCTTC
TRBD1	TRBV11-2	TRBJ2-3	-	CASSPRTGGTTDTQYF	TGTGCCAGCAGCCCTCGGACAGGGGGAACGACAGATACGCAGTATTTT
TRBD1	TRBV4-3	TRBJ1-4	few	CASSQGQGGTNEKLFF	TGCGCCAGCAGCCAAGGACAGGGAGGCACTAATGAAAAACTGTTTTTT
-	TRBV6-6	TRBJ1-5	-	CASSYSDRSNQPQHF	TGTGCCAGCAGTTACTCGGACAGAAGCAATCAGCCCCAGCATTTT
TRBD1	TRBV7-8	TRBJ1-5	-	CASSPGGYQPQHF	TGTGCCAGCAGCCCAGGGGGTTATCAGCCCCAGCATTTT
-	TRBV7-2	TRBJ1-1	-	CASSLRSKGGKGNTEAFF	TGTGCCAGCAGCTTAAGGTCCAAGGGAGGCAAGGGAAACACTGAAGCTTTCTTT
TRBD1	TRBV28	TRBJ1-2	-	CASSLKTGDYGYTF	TGTGCCAGCAGTTTAAAGACAGGGGACTATGGCTACACCTTC
TRBD2	TRBV6-6	TRBJ2-2	-	CASRVAGGSGTGELFF	TGTGCCAGCAGGGTAGCGGGAGGGTCGGGCACCGGGGAGCTGTTTTTT
-	TRBV5-1	TRBJ1-5	-	CASSLGQAWQPQHF	TGCGCCAGCAGCTTGGGACAGGCCTGGCAGCCCCAGCATTTT
TRBD1	TRBV6-1	TRBJ2-7	-	CASGHRGLYEQYF	TGTGCCAGCGGACACAGGGGGCTATACGAGCAGTACTTC
-	TRBV5-5	TRBJ2-2	-	CASSHRAGNTGELFF	TGTGCCAGCAGCCACAGGGCAGGGAACACCGGGGAGCTGTTTTTT
TRBD2	TRBV6-6	TRBJ2-3	-	CASSFSGGSTDTQYF	TGTGCCAGCAGTTTTAGCGGGGGTTCCACAGATACGCAGTATTTT
-	TRBV29-1	TRBJ1-2	-	CSVAQQGGHGYTF	TGCAGCGTTGCACAACAGGGTGGGCATGGCTACACCTTC
-	TRBV7-2	TRBJ1-3	few	CASSPDSSGNTIYF	TGTGCCAGCAGCCCAGACAGCTCTGGAAACACCATATATTTT
-	TRBV6-6	TRBJ1-1	-	CASSARREAEAFF	TGTGCCAGCAGTGCCCGACGGGAAGCAGAAGCTTTCTTT
-	TRBV6-5	TRBJ1-2	few	CASSEGGANYGYTF	TGTGCCAGCAGTGAAGGGGGAGCGAACTATGGCTACACCTTC
TRBD1	TRBV10-3	TRBJ2-4	few	CAVKGTGENIQYF	TGTGCCGTAAAAGGGACAGGGGAAAACATTCAGTACTTC
TRBD2	TRBV28	TRBJ2-7	-	CASSGGLAGGNEQYF	TGTGCCAGCAGCGGCGGACTAGCGGGGGGCAACGAGCAGTACTTC
-	TRBV18	TRBJ2-1	-	CASSRRNQMDEQFF	TGTGCCAGCTCACGTCGCAATCAGATGGATGAGCAGTTCTTC
-	TRBV6-1	TRBJ2-3	-	CASSELAPDTQYF	TGTGCCAGCAGTGAGCTAGCGCCAGATACGCAGTATTTT
-	TRBV5-4	TRBJ1-4	-	CASSSRSEANEKLFF	TGTGCCAGCAGCTCTCGTTCAGAGGCAAATGAAAAACTGTTTTTT
-	TRBV9	TRBJ1-1	-	CASSVASVNTEAFF	TGTGCCAGCAGCGTAGCATCGGTTAACACTGAAGCTTTCTTT
-	TRBV27	TRBJ2-6	few	CASSFLGGSGANVLTF	TGTGCCAGCAGTTTTTTGGGGGGCTCTGGGGCCAACGTCCTGACTTTC
-	TRBV15	TRBJ2-2	-	CATRARANTGELFF	TGTGCCACCAGGGCCAGGGCGAACACCGGGGAGCTGTTTTTT
-	TRBV4-1	TRBJ1-1	once	CASSQDTGSWDTEAFF	TGCGCCAGCAGCCAAGACACGGGATCATGGGACACTGAAGCTTTCTTT
TRBD2	TRBV7-9	TRBJ2-7	once	CASSDSGLVYEQYF	TGTGCCAGCAGCGATTCGGGACTAGTCTACGAGCAGTACTTC
TRBD2	TRBV6-5	TRBJ2-1	many	CASSYRLAGYNEQFF	TGTGCCAGCAGTTACCGACTAGCGGGGTACAATGAGCAGTTCTTC
-	TRBV18	TRBJ1-2	medium-sized	CASSPQRRGAEGYTF	TGTGCCAGCTCACCACAGAGGCGGGGGGCGGAAGGCTACACCTTC
TRBD1	TRBV27	TRBJ2-6	-	CASSPRQGLGANVLTF	TGTGCCAGCAGTCCCCGACAGGGGTTAGGGGCCAACGTCCTGACTTTC
-	TRBV12-5	TRBJ2-1	few	CASGSGDFFSYNEQFF	TGTGCTAGTGGTTCGGGGGATTTTTTCTCCTACAATGAGCAGTTCTTC
TRBD2	TRBV7-9	TRBJ2-5	-	CASRGTSGGETQYF	TGTGCCAGCAGGGGGACTAGCGGGGGTGAGACCCAGTACTTC
TRBD2	TRBV6-1	TRBJ2-3	once	CASSVVAGSTDTQYF	TGTGCCAGCAGTGTTGTAGCGGGGAGCACAGATACGCAGTATTTT
-	TRBV27	TRBJ2-1	-	CASSLGLKGGDNNNEQFF	TGTGCCAGCAGTTTAGGCCTCAAAGGGGGGGACAACAACAATGAGCAGTTCTTC
-	TRBV4-2	TRBJ2-1	-	CASSQDNSYNEQFF	TGTGCCAGCAGCCAAGATAACTCCTACAATGAGCAGTTCTTC